Listed below are T cell receptor beta chains from one sample, sequenced in a study of blood T cell repertoires in COVID-19. The protocol was immunoSEQ multiplex PCR, while the TCRdb copy is restricted to in-frame clones and leaves out a portion. The sample holds approximately 57,000 clones, 87% seen once. Sequencing was performed on peripheral blood. The source of these receptors is a man aged 45-65 years with acute or convalescent COVID-19. CDR3s include the opening cysteine and the closing phenylalanine or tryptophan. The D gene is left open where the match is weak. Size tells how often a clone was seen (once, few, many) or the class of an expanded clone, and some rows leave it out.

clone size: NA; D gene: TRBD2; J gene: TRBJ2-1; V gene: TRBV19; CDR3 protein: CASTASGSLDTGQFF; CDR3 DNA: TGTGCCAGTACCGCTAGCGGGAGTCTGGATACGGGGCAGTTCTTC
clone size: few; D gene: NA; J gene: TRBJ1-6; V gene: TRBV27; CDR3 protein: CASSLSRGGHNSPLHF; CDR3 DNA: TGTGCCAGCAGTTTATCTCGGGGAGGCCATAATTCACCCCTCCACTTT
clone size: medium-sized; D gene: NA; J gene: TRBJ2-1; V gene: TRBV15; CDR3 protein: CATSRDPGVNEQFF; CDR3 DNA: TGTGCCACCAGCAGAGATCCCGGGGTCAATGAGCAGTTCTTC
clone size: NA; D gene: NA; J gene: TRBJ1-1; V gene: TRBV4-1; CDR3 protein: CASSPSRRAGTEAFF; CDR3 DNA: TGCGCCAGCAGCCCCTCCCGCAGGGCGGGAACTGAAGCTTTCTTT
clone size: NA; D gene: NA; J gene: TRBJ2-7; V gene: TRBV19; CDR3 protein: CASSPTGSYEQYF; CDR3 DNA: TGTGCCAGTAGCCCAACAGGTTCCTACGAGCAGTACTTC
clone size: NA; D gene: NA; J gene: TRBJ1-1; V gene: TRBV5-8; CDR3 protein: CASSLVGHMNTEAFF; CDR3 DNA: TGTGCCAGCAGCTTGGTGGGACACATGAACACTGAAGCTTTCTTT
clone size: NA; D gene: NA; J gene: TRBJ2-7; V gene: TRBV11-2; CDR3 protein: CASTQSHPYEQYF; CDR3 DNA: TGTGCCAGCACCCAATCCCATCCCTACGAGCAGTACTTC
clone size: once; D gene: TRBD1; J gene: TRBJ1-2; V gene: TRBV11-3; CDR3 protein: CASSRTGGYGYTF; CDR3 DNA: TGTGCCAGCAGCCGGACAGGAGGGTATGGCTACACCTTC
clone size: few; D gene: TRBD1; J gene: TRBJ1-6; V gene: TRBV19; CDR3 protein: CASRLPGQENSPLHF; CDR3 DNA: TGTGCCAGTAGGCTCCCGGGACAGGAAAATTCACCCCTCCACTTT
clone size: NA; D gene: TRBD2; J gene: TRBJ2-1; V gene: TRBV30; CDR3 protein: CAWSSGTSGGTEQFF; CDR3 DNA: TGTGCCTGGAGTTCCGGGACTAGCGGGGGGACTGAGCAGTTCTTC
clone size: NA; D gene: TRBD1; J gene: TRBJ2-7; V gene: TRBV6-4; CDR3 protein: CASTGTGREQYF; CDR3 DNA: TGTGCCAGCACGGGGACAGGGAGAGAGCAGTACTTC
clone size: NA; D gene: NA; J gene: TRBJ2-7; V gene: TRBV27; CDR3 protein: CASSEVPASSYEQYF; CDR3 DNA: TGTGCCAGCAGTGAAGTCCCCGCGAGCTCCTACGAGCAGTACTTC
clone size: NA; D gene: NA; J gene: TRBJ1-1; V gene: TRBV6-5; CDR3 protein: CASSLGSVTEAFF; CDR3 DNA: TGTGCCAGCAGTCTTGGCTCAGTGACTGAAGCTTTCTTT
clone size: few; D gene: NA; J gene: TRBJ1-1; V gene: TRBV11-2; CDR3 protein: CASSLGTGEAFF; CDR3 DNA: TGTGCCAGCAGCTTAGGTACGGGGGAAGCTTTCTTT
clone size: NA; D gene: TRBD2; J gene: TRBJ2-7; V gene: TRBV25-1; CDR3 protein: CASGTRLAETGEQYF; CDR3 DNA: TGTGCCAGCGGGACTCGACTAGCGGAGACGGGTGAGCAGTACTTC
clone size: once; D gene: NA; J gene: TRBJ2-7; V gene: TRBV11-3; CDR3 protein: CASRLSLLDSSSYEQYF; CDR3 DNA: TGTGCCAGCCGGTTATCCCTCTTGGACTCGAGCTCCTACGAGCAGTACTTC
clone size: NA; D gene: NA; J gene: TRBJ1-1; V gene: TRBV5-5; CDR3 protein: CASSAGWSTEAFF; CDR3 DNA: TGTGCCAGCAGCGCCGGGTGGAGCACTGAAGCTTTCTTT
clone size: NA; D gene: TRBD1; J gene: TRBJ1-5; V gene: TRBV18; CDR3 protein: CASSPTGQRGFSNQPQHF; CDR3 DNA: TGTGCCAGCTCGCCGACAGGGCAGAGGGGTTTTAGCAATCAGCCCCAGCATTTT